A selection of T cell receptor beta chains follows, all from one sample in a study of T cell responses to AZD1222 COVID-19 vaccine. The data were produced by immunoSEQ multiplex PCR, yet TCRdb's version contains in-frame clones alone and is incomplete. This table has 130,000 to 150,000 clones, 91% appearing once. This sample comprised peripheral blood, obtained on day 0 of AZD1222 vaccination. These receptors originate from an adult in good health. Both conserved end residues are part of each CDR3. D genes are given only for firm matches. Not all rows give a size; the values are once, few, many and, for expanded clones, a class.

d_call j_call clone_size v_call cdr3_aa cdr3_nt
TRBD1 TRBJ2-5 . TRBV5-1 CASSLQGEETQYF TGCGCCAGCAGCTTACAGGGGGAGGAGACCCAGTACTTC
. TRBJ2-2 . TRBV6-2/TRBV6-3 CASSYVRKVYTGELFF TGTGCCAGCAGTTACGTCCGGAAGGTTTACACCGGGGAGCTGTTTTTT
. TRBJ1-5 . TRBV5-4 CASSLGTNQPQHF TGTGCCAGCAGCTTGGGAACCAATCAGCCCCAGCATTTT
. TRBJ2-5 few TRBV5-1 CASSLGQGETQYF TGCGCCAGCAGCTTGGGGCAGGGTGAGACCCAGTACTTC
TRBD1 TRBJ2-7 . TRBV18 CASSQGANEQYF TGTGCCAGCTCACAGGGGGCCAACGAGCAGTACTTC
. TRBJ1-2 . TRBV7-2 CASSLAEFGYTF TGTGCCAGCAGCTTAGCGGAGTTTGGCTACACCTTC
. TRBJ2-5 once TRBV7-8 CASSLARSEETQYF TGTGCCAGCAGCTTAGCTCGGTCAGAAGAGACCCAGTACTTC
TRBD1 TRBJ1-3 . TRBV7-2 CASSLLTGYTGNTIYF TGTGCCAGCAGCCTTTTGACAGGGTACACTGGAAACACCATATATTTT
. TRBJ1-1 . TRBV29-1 CSVERQAMNTEAFF TGCAGCGTTGAGAGGCAGGCCATGAACACTGAAGCTTTCTTT
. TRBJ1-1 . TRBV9 CASSVEPGVGSAEAFF TGTGCCAGCAGCGTAGAACCGGGGGTCGGTTCCGCTGAAGCTTTCTTT
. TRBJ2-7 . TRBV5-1 CASSLEGNSVGEQYF TGCGCCAGCAGCTTGGAGGGGAATAGCGTGGGGGAGCAGTACTTC
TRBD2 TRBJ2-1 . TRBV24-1 CATSAHPLRGGEQFF TGTGCCACCAGTGCCCACCCTCTCCGCGGGGGTGAGCAGTTCTTC
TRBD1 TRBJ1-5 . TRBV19 CASSPDREENQPQHF TGTGCCAGTAGTCCTGACAGGGAGGAGAATCAGCCCCAGCATTTT
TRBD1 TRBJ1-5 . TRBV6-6 CASSPTGGIQPQHF TGTGCCAGCAGCCCGACAGGGGGCATTCAGCCCCAGCATTTT
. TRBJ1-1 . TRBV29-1 CRFRGGDTEAFF TGCAGGTTCAGGGGAGGGGACACTGAAGCTTTCTTT
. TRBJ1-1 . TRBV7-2 CASSLDQGMNTEAFF TGTGCCAGCAGCTTAGATCAGGGCATGAACACTGAAGCTTTCTTT
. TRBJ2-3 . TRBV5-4 CASSRGDTQYF TGTGCCAGCAGCCGGGGGGATACGCAGTATTTT
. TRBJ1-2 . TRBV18 CASSPSTGDGYTF TGTGCCAGCTCACCCAGCACGGGCGATGGCTACACCTTC
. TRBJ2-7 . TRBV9 CASGREGASSYEQYF TGTGCCAGCGGTAGGGAGGGGGCAAGTAGTTACGAGCAGTACTTC
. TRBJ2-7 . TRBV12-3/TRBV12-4 CASRGLLYEQYF TGTGCCAGCAGGGGACTTCTCTACGAGCAGTACTTC
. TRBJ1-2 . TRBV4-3 CASSQDSRGYGYTF TGCGCCAGCAGCCAAGATAGCCGGGGCTATGGCTACACCTTC
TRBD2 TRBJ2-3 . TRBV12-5 CASGTSRLRTSGEPSTDTQYF TGTGCTAGTGGTACTTCTCGCCTCCGGACTAGCGGGGAGCCTAGCACAGATACGCAGTATTTT
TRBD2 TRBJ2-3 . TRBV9 CASSEWGAGVATDTQYF TGTGCCAGCAGCGAATGGGGAGCGGGAGTGGCCACAGATACGCAGTATTTT
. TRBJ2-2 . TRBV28 CASNFRDTGELFF TGTGCCAGCAACTTTAGGGACACCGGGGAGCTGTTTTTT
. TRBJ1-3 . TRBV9 CASSPTGGASGNTIYF TGTGCCAGCAGCCCGACGGGGGGCGCCTCTGGAAACACCATATATTTT
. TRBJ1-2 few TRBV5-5 CASSLAANYGYTF TGTGCCAGCAGCTTGGCGGCTAACTATGGCTACACCTTC
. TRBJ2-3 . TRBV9 CASSIFGATDTQYF TGTGCCAGCAGCATTTTCGGCGCCACAGATACGCAGTATTTT
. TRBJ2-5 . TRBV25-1 CASSEGRRETQYF TGTGCCAGCAGTGAAGGAAGGAGAGAGACCCAGTACTTC
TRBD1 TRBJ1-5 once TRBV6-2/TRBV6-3 CASSSSPRTGLNQPQHF TGTGCCAGCAGTTCTTCACCCCGGACAGGCTTAAATCAGCCCCAGCATTTT
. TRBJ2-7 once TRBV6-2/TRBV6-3 CASSYDAFRGGYEQYF TGTGCCAGCAGTTACGATGCGTTCAGGGGGGGTTACGAGCAGTACTTC
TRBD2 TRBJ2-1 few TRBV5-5 CASSLGLAGGLNYNEQFF TGTGCCAGCAGCTTAGGACTAGCGGGGGGGCTAAACTACAATGAGCAGTTCTTC
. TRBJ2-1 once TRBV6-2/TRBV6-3 CASSYFGLGNEQFF TGTGCCAGCAGTTACTTCGGGCTCGGAAATGAGCAGTTCTTC
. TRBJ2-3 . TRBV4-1 CASSQERTDTQYF TGCGCCAGCAGCCAAGAGCGGACAGATACGCAGTATTTT
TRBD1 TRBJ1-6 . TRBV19 CASSIRGQFYNSPLHF TGTGCCAGTAGTATAAGGGGACAGTTTTATAATTCACCCCTCCACTTT
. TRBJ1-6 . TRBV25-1 CASTKSKYDSPLHF TGTGCCAGCACCAAGTCCAAATATGATTCACCCCTCCACTTT
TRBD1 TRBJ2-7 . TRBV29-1 CSVATGDEQYF TGCAGCGTTGCAACAGGGGACGAGCAGTACTTC
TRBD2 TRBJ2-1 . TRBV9 CASSVGASGSLNEQFF TGTGCCAGCAGCGTAGGCGCTAGCGGGAGCTTAAATGAGCAGTTCTTC
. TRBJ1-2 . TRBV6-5 CATADLEGVWGYTF TGTGCCACAGCCGACTTGGAGGGTGTGTGGGGCTACACCTTC
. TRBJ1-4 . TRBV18 CASSLTQAAPEGRNEKLFF TGTGCCAGCTCCCTGACCCAGGCCGCGCCCGAAGGTCGTAATGAAAAACTGTTTTTT
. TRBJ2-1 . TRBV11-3 CASSLDRDREQFF TGTGCCAGCAGCTTAGATCGGGACCGTGAGCAGTTCTTC
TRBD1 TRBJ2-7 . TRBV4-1 CASRRLGQGPYEQYF TGCGCCAGCCGACGACTGGGACAGGGTCCCTACGAGCAGTACTTC
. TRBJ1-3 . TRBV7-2 CASSLGTGSGYSGNTIYF TGTGCCAGCAGCTTGGGGACGGGGTCGGGGTACTCTGGAAACACCATATATTTT
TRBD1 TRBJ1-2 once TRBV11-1 CASSGRQGSGLYGYTF TGTGCCAGCAGCGGGAGACAGGGGTCTGGTCTCTATGGCTACACCTTC
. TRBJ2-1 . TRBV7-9 CASTPEWGPRNEQFF TGTGCCAGCACCCCTGAGTGGGGCCCCCGCAATGAGCAGTTCTTC
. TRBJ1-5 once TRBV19 CASSMVRESGQPQHF TGTGCCAGTAGTATGGTCAGGGAGTCCGGTCAGCCCCAGCATTTT
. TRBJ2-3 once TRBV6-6 CASVYDSSTDTQYF TGTGCCAGCGTTTATGACAGTAGCACAGATACGCAGTATTTT
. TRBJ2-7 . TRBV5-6 CASSLWATEQYF TGTGCCAGCAGCTTGTGGGCAACTGAGCAGTACTTC